This is a list of T cell receptor beta chains from one sample in a study of T cells in Graves' hyperthyroidism and ophthalmopathy. TCRdb processed the multiplex PCR reads anew with MiXCR; each CDR3 protein has one entry. The table has approximately 600,000 distinct CDR3 sequences, roughly 15% seen once; the top ten hold roughly 4.3%. Sequenced: blood. These receptors came from a woman aged 40 to 50 with Graves' ophthalmopathy. The CDR3 runs from the conserved cysteine through the conserved F or W. The order of the fields is J gene, clone size, CDR3 length, D gene, V gene, CDR3 DNA, CDR3 protein. A D gene is named only where the DNA matches it firmly. Clone size is not always given. Where it is, it says once, few, many or a class for expanded clones.

>TRBJ2-5|many|17|TRBD2|TRBV9
TGTGCCAGCAGCGTAGGGCTAGGTTCTAGCGGGAGCGAGACCCAGTACTTC
CASSVGLGSSGSETQYF
>TRBJ2-5|-|16|TRBD1|TRBV7-2
TGTGCCAGCAGCTTCTTTCGACAGGGGGCAAAAGAGACCCAGTACTTC
CASSFFRQGAKETQYF
>TRBJ1-2|-|15|-|TRBV6-2/TRBV6-3
TGTGCCAGCAACAAACGAGGGGCGGAAAACTATGGCTACACCTTC
CASNKRGAENYGYTF
>TRBJ2-2|many|18|TRBD2|TRBV20-1
TGCAGTGCTAGAGACCCCCGACTAGCGGGAGGGAACACCGGGGAGCTGTTTTTT
CSARDPRLAGGNTGELFF
>TRBJ1-1|many|13|-|TRBV27
TGTGCCAGCAGTTTTACGGCGGACACTGAAGCTTTCTTT
CASSFTADTEAFF
>TRBJ1-5|-|15|-|TRBV3-1
TGTGCCAGCAGCCCAACCGGGACCCAAAATCAGCCCCAGCATTTT
CASSPTGTQNQPQHF
>TRBJ1-1|many|16|-|TRBV6-2/TRBV6-3
TGTGCCAGCAGTTATATGGACAAGTTGAGTGGCACTGAAGCTTTCTTT
CASSYMDKLSGTEAFF
>TRBJ1-3|many|11|-|TRBV28
TGTGCCAGCAGCTCCCGAAACACCATATATTTT
CASSSRNTIYF
>TRBJ2-5|few|13|-|TRBV28
TGTGCCAGCAGAGTACCAGGGTCGGAGACCCAGTACTTC
CASRVPGSETQYF
>TRBJ2-3|many|14|-|TRBV28
TGTGCCAGCAGTTCTCCCTTCGGGGGCGATACGCAGTATTTT
CASSSPFGGDTQYF
>TRBJ1-2|many|13|-|TRBV27
TGTGCCAGCAGTTTATCACGGGGGGATGGCTACACCTTC
CASSLSRGDGYTF
>TRBJ2-5|many|14|-|TRBV20-1
TGCAGTGCCAGGGCAGACGGCATCAAAGAGACCCAGTACTTC
CSARADGIKETQYF
>TRBJ2-1|many|15|TRBD2|TRBV28
TGTGCCAGCAGTTTGACTAGCGGGAGCTACAATGAGCAGTTCTTC
CASSLTSGSYNEQFF
>TRBJ2-7|-|16|TRBD1|TRBV4-1
TGCGCCAGCAGCCAACCAGAGACAGGGGGCCTGTACGAGCAGTACTTC
CASSQPETGGLYEQYF
>TRBJ2-5|many|16|TRBD2|TRBV12-3/TRBV12-4
TGTGCCAGCAAGGGACTAGCGGGAGTCGGGTGGGAGACCCAGTACTTC
CASKGLAGVGWETQYF
>TRBJ1-2|many|12|-|TRBV12-3/TRBV12-4
TGTGCCAGCAGTCCGGGGGGACATGGCTACACCTTC
CASSPGGHGYTF
>TRBJ2-7|-|16|TRBD2|TRBV6-5
TGTGCCAGCAGCTATACCGGGACTAGCGGGAGCTACGAGCAGTACTTC
CASSYTGTSGSYEQYF
>TRBJ2-7|many|13|-|TRBV27
TGTGCCAGCAGACAGAGAACAGGGCCCGAGCAGTACTTC
CASRQRTGPEQYF
>TRBJ1-3|many|17|-|TRBV6-4
TGTGCCTCCATGGGGTGGCAGGGGACCCTCTCTGGAAACACCATATATTTT
CASMGWQGTLSGNTIYF
>TRBJ1-2|many|16|TRBD1|TRBV24-1
TGTGCCACCAGTGAGTTCCCCTGGGGACAGAACTATGGCTACACCTTC
CATSEFPWGQNYGYTF
>TRBJ1-5|many|15|-|TRBV28
TGTGCCAGCAGTCCTCTGGGCACCTTCAATCAGCCCCAGCATTTT
CASSPLGTFNQPQHF
>TRBJ2-7|-|14|-|TRBV7-2
TGTGCCAGCAGCCCAGCGTTGAGTTCCTACGAGCAGTACTTC
CASSPALSSYEQYF